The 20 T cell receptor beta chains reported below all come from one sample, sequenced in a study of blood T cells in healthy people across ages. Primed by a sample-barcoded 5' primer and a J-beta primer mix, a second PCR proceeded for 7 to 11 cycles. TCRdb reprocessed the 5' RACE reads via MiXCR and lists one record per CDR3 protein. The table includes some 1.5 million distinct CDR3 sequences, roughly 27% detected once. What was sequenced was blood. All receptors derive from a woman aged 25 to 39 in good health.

In DNA form, the CDR3 reads TGTGCCAGCAGTGAAAGACGGGCAGCTTACTACAATGAGCAGTTCTTC. Translation gives CASSERRAAYYNEQFF. The J gene is TRBJ2-1, the V gene TRBV2; D call uncertain. The CDR3 runs 16 residues. V dropped 2 bases and J dropped 3 bases, with 14 bases sitting between them. Germline V CDR1 and CDR2: SNHLY, FYNNEI.

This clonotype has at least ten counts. Written as DNA, the CDR3 is TGCGCCAGCAGCCAAGGGATGGGCCGGGGAGGCTACACCTTC. This gives the protein CASSQGMGRGGYTF. This chain connects TRBV4-1 to TRBJ1-2; D gene ambiguous. Trimming stripped 1 base from V and 8 bases from J, with 14 bases between. The CDR3 loop spans 14 amino acids. Germline V lookup: CDR1 MGHRA, CDR2 YSYEKL.

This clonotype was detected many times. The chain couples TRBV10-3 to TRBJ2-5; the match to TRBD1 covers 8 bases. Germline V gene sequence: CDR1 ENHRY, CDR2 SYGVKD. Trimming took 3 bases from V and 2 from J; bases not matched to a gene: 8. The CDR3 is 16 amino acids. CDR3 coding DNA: TGTGCCATCAGTGACCGAGGACAGGGCCTTCAAGAGACCCAGTACTTC. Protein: CAISDRGQGLQETQYF.

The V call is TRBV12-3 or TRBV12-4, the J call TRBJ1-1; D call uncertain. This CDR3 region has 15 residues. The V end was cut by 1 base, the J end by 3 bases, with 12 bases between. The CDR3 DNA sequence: TGTGCCAGCAGTTTAGGGCGGAGCCGGGACACTGAAGCTTTCTTT. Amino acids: CASSLGRSRDTEAFF.

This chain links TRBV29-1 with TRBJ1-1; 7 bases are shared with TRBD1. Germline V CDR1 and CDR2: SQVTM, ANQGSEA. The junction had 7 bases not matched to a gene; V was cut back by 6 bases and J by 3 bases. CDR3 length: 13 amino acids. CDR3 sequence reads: CSVRLTGDTEAFF. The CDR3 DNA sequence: TGCAGCGTCAGATTAACAGGGGACACTGAAGCTTTCTTT.

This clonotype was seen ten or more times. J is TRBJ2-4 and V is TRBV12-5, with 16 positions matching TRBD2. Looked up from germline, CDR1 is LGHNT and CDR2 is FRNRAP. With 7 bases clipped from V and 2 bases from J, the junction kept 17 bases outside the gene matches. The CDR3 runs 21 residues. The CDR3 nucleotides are TGTGCTAGTGCCTCCATCGGCGGGACTAGCGGGAGGGCCGAAACCAAAAACATTCAGTACTTC. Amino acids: CASASIGGTSGRAETKNIQYF.

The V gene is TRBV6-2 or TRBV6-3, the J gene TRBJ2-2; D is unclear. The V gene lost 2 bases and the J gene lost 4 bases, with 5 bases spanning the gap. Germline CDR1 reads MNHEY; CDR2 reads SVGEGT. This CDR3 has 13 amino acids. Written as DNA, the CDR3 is TGTGCCAGCAGTTACGAGGTCACCGGGGAGCTGTTTTTT. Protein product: CASSYEVTGELFF.

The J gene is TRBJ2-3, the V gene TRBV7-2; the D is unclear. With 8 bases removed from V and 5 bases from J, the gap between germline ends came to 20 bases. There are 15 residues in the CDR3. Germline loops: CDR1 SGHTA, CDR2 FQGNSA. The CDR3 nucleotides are TGTGCCAGCGCTATGACTGGACCGGTGAAAGATACGCAGTATTTT. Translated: CASAMTGPVKDTQYF.

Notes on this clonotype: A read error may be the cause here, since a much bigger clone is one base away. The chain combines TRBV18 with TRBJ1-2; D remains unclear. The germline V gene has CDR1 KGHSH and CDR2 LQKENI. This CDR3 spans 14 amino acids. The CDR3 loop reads CASPPRNPVWGYTF. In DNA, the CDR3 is TGTGCCAGCCCACCACGTAACCCGGTATGGGGCTACACCTTC.

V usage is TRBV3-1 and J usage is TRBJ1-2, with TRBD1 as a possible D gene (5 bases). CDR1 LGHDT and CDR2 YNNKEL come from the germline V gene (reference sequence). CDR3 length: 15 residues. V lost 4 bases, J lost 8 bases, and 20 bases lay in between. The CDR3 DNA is TGTGCCAGCAGCCCCAAGAGTAAAGGGGCCGGCGGCTACACCTTC. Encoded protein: CASSPKSKGAGGYTF.

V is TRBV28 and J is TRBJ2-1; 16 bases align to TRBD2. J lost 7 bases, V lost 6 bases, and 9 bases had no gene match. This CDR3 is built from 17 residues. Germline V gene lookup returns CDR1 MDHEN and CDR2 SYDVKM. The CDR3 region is CASSPIGTSGRANEQFF. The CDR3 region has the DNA TGTGCCAGCAGCCCCATCGGGACTAGCGGGAGGGCAAATGAGCAGTTCTTC.

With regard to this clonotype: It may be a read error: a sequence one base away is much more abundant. The CDR3, as DNA: TGCAGTACTCGACTAGCGGGGATTGACAATGAGCAGTACTTC. Encoded protein: CSTRLAGIDNEQYF. The chain is built from TRBV20-1 and TRBJ2-4, with 11 nucleotides matching TRBD2. CDR1 and CDR2 (germline): DFQATT, SNEGSKA (reference sequence). V dropped 8 bases and J dropped 13; count of bases not matched to a gene: 16. The CDR3 is 14 amino acids.

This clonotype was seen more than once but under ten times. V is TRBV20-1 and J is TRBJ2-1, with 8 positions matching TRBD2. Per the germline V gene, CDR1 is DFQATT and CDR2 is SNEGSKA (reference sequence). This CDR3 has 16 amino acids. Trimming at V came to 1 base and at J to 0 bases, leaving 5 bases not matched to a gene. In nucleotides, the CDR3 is TGCAGTGCTAGAGTCGAGCGGGGGAGCTCCTACAATGAGCAGTTCTTC. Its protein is CSARVERGSSYNEQFF.

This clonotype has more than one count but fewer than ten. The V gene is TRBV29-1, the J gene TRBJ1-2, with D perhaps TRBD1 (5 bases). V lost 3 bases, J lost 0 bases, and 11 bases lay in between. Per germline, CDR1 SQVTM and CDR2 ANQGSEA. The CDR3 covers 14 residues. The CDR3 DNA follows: TGCAGCGTTGAGTGGGGGGGAGCTAACTATGGCTACACCTTC. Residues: CSVEWGGANYGYTF.

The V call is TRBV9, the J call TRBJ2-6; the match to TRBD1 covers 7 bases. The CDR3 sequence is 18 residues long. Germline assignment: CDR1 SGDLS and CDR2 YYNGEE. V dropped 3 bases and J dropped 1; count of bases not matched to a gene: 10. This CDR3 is CASSARDRARSGANVLTF. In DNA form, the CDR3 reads TGTGCCAGCAGCGCCCGGGACAGAGCCCGATCTGGGGCCAACGTCCTGACTTTC.

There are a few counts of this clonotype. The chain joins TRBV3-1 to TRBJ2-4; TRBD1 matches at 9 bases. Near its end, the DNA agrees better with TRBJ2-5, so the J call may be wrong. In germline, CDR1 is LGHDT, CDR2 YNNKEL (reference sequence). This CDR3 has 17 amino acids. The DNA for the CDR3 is TGTGCCAGCAGCCAAGAATTTCCCCGACAGGGGGAAGAGACCCAGTACTTC. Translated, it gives CASSQEFPRQGEETQYF.

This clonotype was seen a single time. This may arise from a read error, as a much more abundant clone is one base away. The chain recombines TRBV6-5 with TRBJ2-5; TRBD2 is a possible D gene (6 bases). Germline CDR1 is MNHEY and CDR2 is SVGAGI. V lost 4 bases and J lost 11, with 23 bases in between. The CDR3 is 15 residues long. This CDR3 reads CASSSSGLIINEQYF. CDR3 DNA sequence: TGTGCCAGCAGTTCCTCGGGACTCATTATCAATGAGCAGTACTTC.

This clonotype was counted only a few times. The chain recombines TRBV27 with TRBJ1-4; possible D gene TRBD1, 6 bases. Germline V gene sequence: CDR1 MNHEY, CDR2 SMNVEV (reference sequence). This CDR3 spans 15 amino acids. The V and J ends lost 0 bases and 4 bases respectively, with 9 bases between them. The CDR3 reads CASSLSAGVNEKLFF. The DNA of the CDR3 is TGTGCCAGCAGTTTATCAGCAGGGGTTAATGAAAAACTGTTTTTT.

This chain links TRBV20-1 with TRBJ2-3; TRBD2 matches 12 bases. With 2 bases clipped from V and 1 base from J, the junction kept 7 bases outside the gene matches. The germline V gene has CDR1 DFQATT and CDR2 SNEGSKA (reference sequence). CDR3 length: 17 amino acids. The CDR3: CSARTASGGVGTDTQYF. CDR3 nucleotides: TGCAGTGCTAGAACAGCTAGCGGGGGGGTTGGCACAGATACGCAGTATTTT.

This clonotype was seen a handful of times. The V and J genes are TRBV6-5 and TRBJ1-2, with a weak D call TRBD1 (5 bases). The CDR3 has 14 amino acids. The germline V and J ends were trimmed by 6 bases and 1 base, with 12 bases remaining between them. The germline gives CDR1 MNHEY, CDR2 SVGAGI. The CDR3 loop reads CASSRDGSNYGYTF. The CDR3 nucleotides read TGTGCCAGCAGCCGGGACGGGAGTAACTATGGCTACACCTTC.